The entry that follows covers one TCR beta chain sequence. This sample was included in a study of blood T cell repertoires in COVID-19. In the study overall: The origin of the acute and convalescent COVID-19 samples was the United States, Italy and Spain. PBMCs, B-cell-depleted T cells, or T cells provided the cDNA or gDNA that made up the material.

Authors' processing steps: Amplifying reference gene primers gave estimates of nucleated cell counts. Clones were read by immunoSEQ multiplex PCR, and TCRdb kept only the in-frame ones, dropping some. The V and J calls and clone size come from that table; D and trimming were worked out from the DNA. The sample includes under 250,000 clones, approximately 91% seen only once; the top ten take 4% to 5.5%. CDR3 length: 16 amino acids. V lost 4 bases and J lost 3, with 18 bases in between. Germline V gives CDR1 KGHDR, CDR2 SFDVKD. The J gene is TRBJ2-7, the V gene TRBV24-1; D not certain. Sequenced material: peripheral blood. The origin of this receptor is a middle-aged woman with acute or convalescent COVID-19. CDR3 DNA: TGTGCCACCAGTGAGTTTCCTCCTCCGATCTACTACGAGCAGTACGTC. Protein product: CATSEFPPPIYYEQYV.